This T cell receptor beta chain was recovered during a study of T cell responses to AZD1222 COVID-19 vaccine. Study-wide findings and caveats: Two AZD1222 doses significantly raised spike-specific TCR breadth and depth over controls. Spike regions recognized by vaccine-associated CD4 TCRs spanned the protein, led by 160-218 and 743-854.

The repertoire was sequenced with immunoSEQ multiplex PCR; TCRdb's copy has only in-frame clones and lacks some. Among some 110,000 clones, 90% were seen once, and the ten largest hold 7.5% to 9%. As regards this clone: Antigen specificity is unknown.

Germline CDR1 and CDR2: SEHNR and FQNEAQ (reference sequence). V shed 3 bases and J shed 7 bases, with 3 bases lying between them. The length of the CDR3 is 11 residues. The sequence was obtained from an adult who received the AZD1222 COVID-19 vaccine. The sequenced sample was peripheral blood, obtained 28 days after the second AZD1222 dose. The chain uses TRBV7-9 and TRBJ1-4; D uncertain. CDR3 sequence: CASSFSEKLFF. CDR3 DNA sequence: TGTGCCAGCAGCTTTTCTGAAAAACTGTTTTTT.